The clone carrying this T cell receptor (beta chain) was observed a handful of times. Trimming removed 2 bases from V and 4 bases from J, with 21 bases in between. CDR1 and CDR2 (germline): SGHRS, YFSETQ. This CDR3 spans 18 amino acids. The sample originates from a study of T cells after yellow fever vaccination. One entry per CDR3 protein, called by TCRdb with MiXCR from the 5' RACE reads. This sample yields about 260,000 distinct CDR3 sequences, of which roughly 5.2% are seen a single time; more than 3% belongs to the top ten. Sequenced material: CD4+ T cells sorted from PBMCs, taken on the day of the yellow fever booster vaccination. This TCR derives from a man aged 18 to 35 who received the YFV17D yellow fever vaccine. The rearrangement joins TRBV5-1 to TRBJ2-2, with D perhaps matching TRBD1 (6 bases). The CDR3 coding sequence is TGCGCCAGCAGCTTCCACCGAAGGACAGCGCGCAGCACCGGGGAGCTGTTTTTT. Its protein is CASSFHRRTARSTGELFF. The full variable domain, completed using reference TRBV5-1 and TRBJ2-2, is KAGVTQTPRYLIKTRGQQVTLSCSPISGHRSVSWYQQTPGQGLQFLFEYFSETQRNKGNFPGRFSGRQFSNSRSEMNVSTLELGDSALYLCASSFHRRTARSTGELFFGEGSRLTVL.